This T cell receptor beta chain was identified during a study of Graves' ophthalmopathy and Graves' hyperthyroidism. V dropped 1 base and J dropped 7 bases, with 10 bases sitting between them. The CDR3 totals 14 residues. Germline CDR1 and CDR2: SNHLY and FYNNEI. Scientists amplified the TCR beta CDR3 regions from RNA transcripts. The library came from an HTBI-primed first-round RT-PCR and a second-round multiplex PCR. One entry per CDR3 protein results from TCRdb running MiXCR on the multiplex PCR reads. The sample lists hundreds of thousands of distinct CDR3 sequences, around 50% seen once, with 40% to 55% in the top ten.

The specimen sequenced was peripheral blood. This receptor was obtained from an adult man with Graves' ophthalmopathy. The rearrangement links TRBV2 to TRBJ2-2; D not certain. The CDR3 sequence: CASSEVRAVGELFF. CDR3 coding DNA: TGTGCCAGCAGTGAAGTACGGGCAGTCGGGGAGCTGTTTTTT.